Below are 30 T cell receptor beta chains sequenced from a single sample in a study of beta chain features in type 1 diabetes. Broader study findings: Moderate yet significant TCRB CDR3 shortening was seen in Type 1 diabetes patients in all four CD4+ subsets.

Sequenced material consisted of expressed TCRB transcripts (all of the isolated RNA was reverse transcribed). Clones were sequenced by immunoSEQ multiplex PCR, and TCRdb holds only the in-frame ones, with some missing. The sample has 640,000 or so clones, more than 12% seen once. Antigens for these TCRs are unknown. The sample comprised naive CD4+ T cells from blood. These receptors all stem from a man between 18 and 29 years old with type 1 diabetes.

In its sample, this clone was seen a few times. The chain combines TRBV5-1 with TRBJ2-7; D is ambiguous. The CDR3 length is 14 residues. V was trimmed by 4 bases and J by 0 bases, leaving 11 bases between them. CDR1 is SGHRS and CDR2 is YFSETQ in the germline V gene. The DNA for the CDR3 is TGCGCCAGCAGCGTCCAGCCTAGCTCCTACGAGCAGTACTTC. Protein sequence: CASSVQPSSYEQYF.

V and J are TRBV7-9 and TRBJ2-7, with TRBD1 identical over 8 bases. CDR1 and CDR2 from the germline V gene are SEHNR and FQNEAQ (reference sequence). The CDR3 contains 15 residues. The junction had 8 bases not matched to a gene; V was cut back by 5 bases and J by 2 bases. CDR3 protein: CASSARTGNPYEQYF. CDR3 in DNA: TGTGCCAGCAGCGCCCGGACAGGGAACCCCTACGAGCAGTACTTC.

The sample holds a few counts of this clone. CDR3 amino acids: CASSLWQTDGYTF. CDR3 DNA: TGTGCCAGCAGCTTGTGGCAGACGGATGGCTACACCTTC. The chain links TRBV5-6 to TRBJ1-2; D remains ambiguous. This CDR3 has 13 amino acids. Germline lookup yields CDR1 SGHDT and CDR2 YYEEEE. The germline V and J ends were trimmed by 1 base and 6 bases, with 10 bases remaining between them.

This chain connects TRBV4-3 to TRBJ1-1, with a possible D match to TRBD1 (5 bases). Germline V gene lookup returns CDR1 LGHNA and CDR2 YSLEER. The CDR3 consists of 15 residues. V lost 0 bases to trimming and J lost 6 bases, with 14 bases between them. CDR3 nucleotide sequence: TGCGCCAGCAGCCAAGATAACAGGAACCGGCCTGAAGCTTTCTTT. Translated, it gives CASSQDNRNRPEAFF.

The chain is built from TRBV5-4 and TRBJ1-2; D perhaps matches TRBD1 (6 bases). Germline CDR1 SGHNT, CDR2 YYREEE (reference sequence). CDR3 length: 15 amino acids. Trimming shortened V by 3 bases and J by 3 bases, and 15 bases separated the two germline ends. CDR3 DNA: TGTGCCAGCAGCTCTAGAGCGGGGGCGGACTATGGCTACACCTTC. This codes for CASSSRAGADYGYTF.

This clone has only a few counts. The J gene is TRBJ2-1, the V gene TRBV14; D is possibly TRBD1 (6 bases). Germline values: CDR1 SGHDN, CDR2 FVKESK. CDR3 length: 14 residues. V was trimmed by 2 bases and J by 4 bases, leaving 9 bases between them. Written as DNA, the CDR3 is TGTGCCAGCAGCCAAAGAACAGGGTACAATGAGCAGTTCTTC. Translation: CASSQRTGYNEQFF.

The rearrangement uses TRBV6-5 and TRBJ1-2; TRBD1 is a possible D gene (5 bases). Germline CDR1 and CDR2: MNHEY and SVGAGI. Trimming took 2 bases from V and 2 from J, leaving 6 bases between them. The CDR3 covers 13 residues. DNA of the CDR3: TGTGCCAGCAGTTACGACAGAAACTATGGCTACACCTTC. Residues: CASSYDRNYGYTF.

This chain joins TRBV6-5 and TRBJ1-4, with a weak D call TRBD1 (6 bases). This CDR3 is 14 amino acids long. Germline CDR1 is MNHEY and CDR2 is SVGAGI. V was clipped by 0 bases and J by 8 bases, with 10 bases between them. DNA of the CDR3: TGTGCCAGCAGTTACTCTACAGGGTTGGAAAAACTGTTTTTT. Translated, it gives CASSYSTGLEKLFF.

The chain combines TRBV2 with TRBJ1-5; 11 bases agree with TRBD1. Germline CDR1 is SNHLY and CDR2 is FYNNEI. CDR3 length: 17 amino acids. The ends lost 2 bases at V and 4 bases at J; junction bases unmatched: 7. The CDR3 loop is CASSEFAGQGGNQPQHF. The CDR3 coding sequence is TGTGCCAGCAGTGAATTTGCGGGACAGGGGGGTAATCAGCCCCAGCATTTT.

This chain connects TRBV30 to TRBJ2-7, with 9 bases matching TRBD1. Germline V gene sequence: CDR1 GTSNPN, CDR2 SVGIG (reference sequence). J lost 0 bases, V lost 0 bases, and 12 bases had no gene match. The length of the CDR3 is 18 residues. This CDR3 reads CAWSVRVPRQGVSYEQYF. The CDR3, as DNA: TGTGCCTGGAGTGTACGGGTCCCCCGACAGGGGGTCTCCTACGAGCAGTACTTC.

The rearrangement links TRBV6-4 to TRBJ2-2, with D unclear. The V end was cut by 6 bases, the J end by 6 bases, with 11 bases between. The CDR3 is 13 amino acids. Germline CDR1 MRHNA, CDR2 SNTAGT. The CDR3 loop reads CASSSTLSGELFF. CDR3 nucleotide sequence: TGTGCCAGCAGCAGCACGTTATCCGGGGAGCTGTTTTTT.

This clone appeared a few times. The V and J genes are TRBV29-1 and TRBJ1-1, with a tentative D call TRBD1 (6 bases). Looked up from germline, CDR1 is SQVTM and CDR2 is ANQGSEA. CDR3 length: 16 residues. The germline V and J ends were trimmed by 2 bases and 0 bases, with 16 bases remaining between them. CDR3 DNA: TGCAGCGTTGAACAACACCGACAGGAGATGAACACTGAAGCTTTCTTT. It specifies CSVEQHRQEMNTEAFF. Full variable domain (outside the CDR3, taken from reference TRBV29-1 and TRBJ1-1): SAVISQKPSRDICQRGTSLTIQCQVDSQVTMMFWYRQQPGQSLTLIATANQGSEATYESGFVIDKFPISRPNLTFSTLTVSNMSPEDSSIYLCSVEQHRQEMNTEAFFGQGTRLTVV.

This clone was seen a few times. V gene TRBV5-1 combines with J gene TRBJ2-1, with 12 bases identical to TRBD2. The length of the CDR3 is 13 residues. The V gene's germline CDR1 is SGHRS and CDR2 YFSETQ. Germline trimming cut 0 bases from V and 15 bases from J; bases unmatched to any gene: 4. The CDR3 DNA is TGCGCCAGCAGCTTGGAAGGACTAGCGGGAAGGTTCTTC. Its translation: CASSLEGLAGRFF.

Written as DNA, the CDR3 is TGCAGCACCCGATTTGGGACAGGGGGCCGAGAGACCCAGTACTTC. Its protein product is CSTRFGTGGRETQYF. The rearrangement joins TRBV29-1 to TRBJ2-5; 12 nucleotides align to TRBD1. Losses at the gene ends were 8 bases for V and 4 bases for J; bases not matched to a gene: 11. This CDR3 comprises 15 residues. Germline CDR1 is SQVTM and CDR2 is ANQGSEA.

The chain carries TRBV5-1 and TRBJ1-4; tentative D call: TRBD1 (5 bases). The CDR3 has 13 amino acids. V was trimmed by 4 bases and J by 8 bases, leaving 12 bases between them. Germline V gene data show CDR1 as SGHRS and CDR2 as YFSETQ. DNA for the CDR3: TGCGCCAGCAGCCCACAGGAGGGCGAAAAACTGTTTTTT. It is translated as CASSPQEGEKLFF.

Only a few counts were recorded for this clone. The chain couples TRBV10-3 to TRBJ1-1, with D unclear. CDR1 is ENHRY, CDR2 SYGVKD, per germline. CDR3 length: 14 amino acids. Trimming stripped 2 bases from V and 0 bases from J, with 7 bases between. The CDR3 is CAISENILNTEAFF. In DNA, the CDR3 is TGTGCCATCAGTGAGAACATTCTGAACACTGAAGCTTTCTTT.

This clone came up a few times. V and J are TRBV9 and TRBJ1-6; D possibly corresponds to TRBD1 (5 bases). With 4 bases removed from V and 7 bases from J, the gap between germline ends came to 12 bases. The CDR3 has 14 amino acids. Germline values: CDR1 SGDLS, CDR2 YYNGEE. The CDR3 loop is CASSLRGANSPLHF. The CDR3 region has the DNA TGTGCCAGCAGCCTCCGAGGGGCCAATTCACCCCTCCACTTT.

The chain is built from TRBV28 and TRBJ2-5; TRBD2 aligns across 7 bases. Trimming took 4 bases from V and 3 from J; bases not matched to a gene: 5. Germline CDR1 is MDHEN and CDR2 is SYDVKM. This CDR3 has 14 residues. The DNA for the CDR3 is TGTGCCAGCAGTTCCCCCGCGGGGGAAGAGACCCAGTACTTC. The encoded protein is CASSSPAGEETQYF.

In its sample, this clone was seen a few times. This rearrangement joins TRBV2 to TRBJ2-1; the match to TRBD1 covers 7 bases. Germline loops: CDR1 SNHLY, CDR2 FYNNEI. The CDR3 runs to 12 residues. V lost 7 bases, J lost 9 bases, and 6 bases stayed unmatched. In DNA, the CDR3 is TGTGCCAGCATTAGGGGGCTTGGTGAGCAGTTCTTC. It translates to CASIRGLGEQFF.

The CDR3 bases are TGTGCCAGTCCCCTGGCCAGTGGCTACACCTTC. Translated: CASPLASGYTF. The chain is built from TRBV7-9 and TRBJ1-2; D remains unclear. The CDR3 contains 11 residues. The V gene's germline CDR1 is SEHNR and CDR2 FQNEAQ (reference sequence). Trimming pared 9 bases from V and 7 bases from J, leaving 12 bases between. The complete variable domain, with remaining parts taken from reference TRBV7-9 and TRBJ1-2, reads DTGVSQNPRHKITKRGQNVTFRCDPISEHNRLYWYRQTLGQGPEFLTYFQNEAQLEKSRLLSDRFSAERPKGSFSTLEIQRTEQGDSAMYLCASPLASGYTFGSGTRLTVV.

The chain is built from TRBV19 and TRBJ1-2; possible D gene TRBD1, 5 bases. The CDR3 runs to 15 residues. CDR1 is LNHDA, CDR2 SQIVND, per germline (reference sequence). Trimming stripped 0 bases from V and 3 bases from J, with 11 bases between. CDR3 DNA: TGTGCCAGTAGTATAGAAAGGGGCGCGTACTATGGCTACACCTTC. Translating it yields CASSIERGAYYGYTF. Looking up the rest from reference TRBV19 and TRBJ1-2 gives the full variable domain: DGGITQSPKYLFRKEGQNVTLSCEQNLNHDAMYWYRQDPGQGLRLIYYSQIVNDFQKGDIAEGYSVSREKKESFPLTVTSAQKNPTAFYLCASSIERGAYYGYTFGSGTRLTVV.

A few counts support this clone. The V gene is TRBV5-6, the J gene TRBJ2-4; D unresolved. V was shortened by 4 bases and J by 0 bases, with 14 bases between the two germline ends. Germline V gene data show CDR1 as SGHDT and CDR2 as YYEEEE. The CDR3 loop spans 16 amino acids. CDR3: CASSPTTHLAKNIQYF. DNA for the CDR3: TGTGCCAGCAGCCCGACGACACATCTAGCCAAAAACATTCAGTACTTC.

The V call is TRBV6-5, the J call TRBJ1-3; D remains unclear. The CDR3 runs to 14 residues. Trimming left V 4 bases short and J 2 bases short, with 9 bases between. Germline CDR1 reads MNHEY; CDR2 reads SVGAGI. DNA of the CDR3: TGTGCCAGCAGTTGGACTCTGGCTGGAAACACCATATATTTT. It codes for CASSWTLAGNTIYF.

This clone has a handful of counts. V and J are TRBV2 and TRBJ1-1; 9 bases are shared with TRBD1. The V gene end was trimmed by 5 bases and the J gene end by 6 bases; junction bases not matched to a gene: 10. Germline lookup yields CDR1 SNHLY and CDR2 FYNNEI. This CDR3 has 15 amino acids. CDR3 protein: CASSPQTGGSAEAFF. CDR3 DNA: TGTGCCAGCAGTCCTCAGACAGGGGGGTCCGCTGAAGCTTTCTTT.

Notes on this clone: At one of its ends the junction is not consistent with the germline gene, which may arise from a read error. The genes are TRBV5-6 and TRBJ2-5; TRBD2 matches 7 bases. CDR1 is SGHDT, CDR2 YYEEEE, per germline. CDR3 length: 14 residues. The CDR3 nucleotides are TGTGCCATCAGCTTAAGTGGGAGGGGAGAGACCCAGTACTTC. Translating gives CAISLSGRGETQYF.

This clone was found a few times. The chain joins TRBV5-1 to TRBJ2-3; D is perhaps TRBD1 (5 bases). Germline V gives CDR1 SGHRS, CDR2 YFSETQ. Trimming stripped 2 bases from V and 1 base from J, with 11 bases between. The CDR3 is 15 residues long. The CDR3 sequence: CASSFKGFGTDTQYF. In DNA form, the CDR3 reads TGCGCCAGCAGCTTTAAGGGGTTCGGCACAGATACGCAGTATTTT.

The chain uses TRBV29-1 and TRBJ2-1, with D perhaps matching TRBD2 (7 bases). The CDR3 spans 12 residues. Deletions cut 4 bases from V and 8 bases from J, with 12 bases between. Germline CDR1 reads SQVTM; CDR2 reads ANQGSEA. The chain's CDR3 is CSVGSGGYEQFF. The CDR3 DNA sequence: TGCAGCGTTGGCTCGGGGGGCTATGAGCAGTTCTTC.

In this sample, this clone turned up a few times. Written as DNA, the CDR3 is TGTGCCAGCAGTACCCTGGGAGGCTACACCTTC. Encoded protein: CASSTLGGYTF. The chain is built from TRBV7-9 and TRBJ1-2; D unresolved. V was clipped by 6 bases and J by 8 bases, with 10 bases between them. Per the germline V gene, CDR1 is SEHNR and CDR2 is FQNEAQ (reference sequence). The CDR3 runs 11 residues.

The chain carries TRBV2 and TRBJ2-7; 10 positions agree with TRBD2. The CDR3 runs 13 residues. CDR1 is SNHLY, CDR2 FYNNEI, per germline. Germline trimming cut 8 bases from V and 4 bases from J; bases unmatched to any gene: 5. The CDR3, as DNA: TGTGCCAGCTTAGCGGGAGGCGAGTACGAGCAGTACTTC. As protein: CASLAGGEYEQYF.

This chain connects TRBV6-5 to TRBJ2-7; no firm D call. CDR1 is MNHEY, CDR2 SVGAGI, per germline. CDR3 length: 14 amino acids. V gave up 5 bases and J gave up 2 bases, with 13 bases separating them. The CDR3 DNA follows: TGTGCCAGCAGTCCAAGGAGTGGTCCCTACGAGCAGTACTTC. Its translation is CASSPRSGPYEQYF.